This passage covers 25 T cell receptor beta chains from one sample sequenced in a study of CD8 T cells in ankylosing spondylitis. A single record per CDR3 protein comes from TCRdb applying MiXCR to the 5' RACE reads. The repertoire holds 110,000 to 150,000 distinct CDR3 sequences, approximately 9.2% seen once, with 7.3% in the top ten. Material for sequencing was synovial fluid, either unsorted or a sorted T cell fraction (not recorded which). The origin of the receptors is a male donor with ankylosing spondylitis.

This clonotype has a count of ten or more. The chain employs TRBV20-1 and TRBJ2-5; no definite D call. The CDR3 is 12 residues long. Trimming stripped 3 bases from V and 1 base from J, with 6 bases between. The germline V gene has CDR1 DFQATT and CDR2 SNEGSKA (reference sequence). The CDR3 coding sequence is TGCAGTGCTAGTGTTTCCCAAGAGACCCAGTACTTC. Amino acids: CSASVSQETQYF.

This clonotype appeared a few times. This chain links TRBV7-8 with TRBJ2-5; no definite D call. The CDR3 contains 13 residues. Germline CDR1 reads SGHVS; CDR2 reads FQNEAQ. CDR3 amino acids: CAPRPLTQETQYF. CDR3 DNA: TGTGCTCCCAGGCCGCTGACCCAAGAGACCCAGTACTTC.

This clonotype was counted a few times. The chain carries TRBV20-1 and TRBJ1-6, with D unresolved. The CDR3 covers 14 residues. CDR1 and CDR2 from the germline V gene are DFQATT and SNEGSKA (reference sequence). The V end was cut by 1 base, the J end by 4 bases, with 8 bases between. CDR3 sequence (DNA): TGCAGTGCTAGAGTGGGCGGGTATAATTCACCCCTCCACTTT. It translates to CSARVGGYNSPLHF.

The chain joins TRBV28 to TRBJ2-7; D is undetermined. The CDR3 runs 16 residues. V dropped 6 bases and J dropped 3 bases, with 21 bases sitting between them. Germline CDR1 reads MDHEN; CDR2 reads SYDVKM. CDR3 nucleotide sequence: TGTGCCAGCAGCAATCCCCCCGGCGTGGATCTCTACGAGCAGTACTTC. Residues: CASSNPPGVDLYEQYF.

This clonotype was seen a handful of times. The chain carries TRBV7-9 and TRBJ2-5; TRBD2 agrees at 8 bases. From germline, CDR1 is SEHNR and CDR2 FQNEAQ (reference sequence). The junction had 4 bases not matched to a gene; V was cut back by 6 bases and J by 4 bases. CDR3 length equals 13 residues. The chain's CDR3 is CASSYSGTETQYF. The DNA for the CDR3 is TGTGCCAGCAGTTATAGCGGGACAGAGACCCAGTACTTC.

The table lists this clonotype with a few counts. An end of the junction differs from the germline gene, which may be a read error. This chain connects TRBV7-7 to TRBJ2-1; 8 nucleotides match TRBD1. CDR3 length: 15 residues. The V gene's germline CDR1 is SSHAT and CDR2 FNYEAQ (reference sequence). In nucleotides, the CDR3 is TGTGCTAGCAGTTTTGGACAGGGCAGGGGGGATGAGCAGTTCTTC. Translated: CASSFGQGRGDEQFF.

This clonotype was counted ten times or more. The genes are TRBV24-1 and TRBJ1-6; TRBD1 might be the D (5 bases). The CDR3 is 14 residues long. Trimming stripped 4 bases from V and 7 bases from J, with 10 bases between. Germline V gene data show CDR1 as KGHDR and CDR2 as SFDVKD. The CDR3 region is CATSENRRNSPLHF. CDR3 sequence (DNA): TGTGCCACCAGTGAAAACAGGCGGAATTCACCCCTCCACTTT.

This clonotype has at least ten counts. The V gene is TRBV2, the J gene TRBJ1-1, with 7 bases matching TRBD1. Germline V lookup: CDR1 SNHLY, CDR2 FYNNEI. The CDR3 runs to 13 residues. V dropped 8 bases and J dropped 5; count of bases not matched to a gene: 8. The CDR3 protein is CASAGTERTEAFF. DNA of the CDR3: TGTGCCAGCGCCGGGACAGAAAGGACTGAAGCTTTCTTT.

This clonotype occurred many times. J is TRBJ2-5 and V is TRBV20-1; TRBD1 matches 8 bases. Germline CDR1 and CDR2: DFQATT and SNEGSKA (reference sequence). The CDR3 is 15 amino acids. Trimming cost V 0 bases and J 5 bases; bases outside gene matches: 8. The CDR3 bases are TGCAGTGCTAGAGATGACCAGGGGGCGCTGGAGACCCAGTACTTC. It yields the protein CSARDDQGALETQYF.

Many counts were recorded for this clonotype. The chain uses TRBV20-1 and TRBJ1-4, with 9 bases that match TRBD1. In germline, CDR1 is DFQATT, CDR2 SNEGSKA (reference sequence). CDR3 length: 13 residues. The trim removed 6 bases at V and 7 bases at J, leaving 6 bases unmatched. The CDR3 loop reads CSATGQGGEKLFF. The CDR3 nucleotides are TGCAGTGCGACGGGACAGGGAGGTGAAAAACTGTTTTTT.

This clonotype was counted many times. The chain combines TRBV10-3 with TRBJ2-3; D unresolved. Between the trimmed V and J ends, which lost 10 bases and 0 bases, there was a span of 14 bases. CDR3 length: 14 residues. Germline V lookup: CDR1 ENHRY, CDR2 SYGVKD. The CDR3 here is CASKKSSSTDTQYF. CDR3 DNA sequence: TGTGCCAGCAAGAAATCCTCTAGCACAGATACGCAGTATTTT.

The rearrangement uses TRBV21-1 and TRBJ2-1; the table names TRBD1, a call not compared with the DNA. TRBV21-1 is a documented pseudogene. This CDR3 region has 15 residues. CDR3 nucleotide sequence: TGTGCCAGCAGCAAAGCGGGGGGGGAACGGCATGAGCAGTTCTTC. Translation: CASSKAGGERHEQFF.

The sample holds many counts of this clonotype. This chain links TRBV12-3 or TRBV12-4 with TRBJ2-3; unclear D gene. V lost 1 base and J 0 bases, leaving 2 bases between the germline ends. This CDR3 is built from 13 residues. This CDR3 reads CASSLGSTDTQYF. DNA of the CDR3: TGTGCCAGCAGTTTAGGCAGCACAGATACGCAGTATTTT.

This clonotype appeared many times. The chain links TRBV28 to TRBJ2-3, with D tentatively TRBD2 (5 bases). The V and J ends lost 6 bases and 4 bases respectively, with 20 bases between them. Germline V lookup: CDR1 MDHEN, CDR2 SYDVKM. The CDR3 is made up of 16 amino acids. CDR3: CASRSYTSLIADTQYF. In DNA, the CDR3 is TGTGCCAGCAGATCCTACACTAGTTTAATCGCAGATACGCAGTATTTT.

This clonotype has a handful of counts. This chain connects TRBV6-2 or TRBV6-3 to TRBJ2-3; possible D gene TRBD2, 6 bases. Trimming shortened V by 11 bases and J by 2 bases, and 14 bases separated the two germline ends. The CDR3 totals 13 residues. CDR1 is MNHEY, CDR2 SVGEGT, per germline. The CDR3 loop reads CASLRGDTDTQYF. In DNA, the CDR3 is TGTGCCTCACTGCGGGGAGACACAGATACGCAGTATTTT.

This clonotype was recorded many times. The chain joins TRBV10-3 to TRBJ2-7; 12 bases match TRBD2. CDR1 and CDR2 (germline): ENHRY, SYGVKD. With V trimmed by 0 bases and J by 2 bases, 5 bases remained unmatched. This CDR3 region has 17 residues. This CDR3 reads CAISESPSGGVTYEQYF. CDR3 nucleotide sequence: TGTGCCATCAGTGAGTCCCCTAGCGGGGGGGTTACCTACGAGCAGTACTTC.

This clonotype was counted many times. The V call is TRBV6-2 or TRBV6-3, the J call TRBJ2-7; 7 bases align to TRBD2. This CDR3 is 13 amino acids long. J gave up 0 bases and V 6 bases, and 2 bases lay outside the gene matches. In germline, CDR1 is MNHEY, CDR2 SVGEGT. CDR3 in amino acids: CASSWGGSYEQYF. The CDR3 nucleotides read TGTGCCAGCAGCTGGGGGGGCTCCTACGAGCAGTACTTC.

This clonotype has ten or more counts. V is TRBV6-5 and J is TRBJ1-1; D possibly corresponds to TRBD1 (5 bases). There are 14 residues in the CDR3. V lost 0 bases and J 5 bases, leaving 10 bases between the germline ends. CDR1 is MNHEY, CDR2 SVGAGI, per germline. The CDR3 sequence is CASSYSFRGTEAFF. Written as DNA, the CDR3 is TGTGCCAGCAGTTACTCGTTCCGGGGGACTGAAGCTTTCTTT.

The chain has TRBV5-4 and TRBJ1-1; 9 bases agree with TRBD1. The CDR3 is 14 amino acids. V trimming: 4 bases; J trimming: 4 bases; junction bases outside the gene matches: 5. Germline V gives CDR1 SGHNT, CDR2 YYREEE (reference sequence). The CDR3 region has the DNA TGTGCCAGCAGCGTACAGGGGGCTGGCACTGAAGCTTTCTTT. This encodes CASSVQGAGTEAFF.

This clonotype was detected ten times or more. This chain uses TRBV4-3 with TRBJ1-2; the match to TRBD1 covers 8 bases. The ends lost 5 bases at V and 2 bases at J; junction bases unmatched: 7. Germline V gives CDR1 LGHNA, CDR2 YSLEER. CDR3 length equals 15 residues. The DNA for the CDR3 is TGCGCCAGCAGCGCACAACGGACAGGGAACTATGGCTACACCTTC. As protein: CASSAQRTGNYGYTF.

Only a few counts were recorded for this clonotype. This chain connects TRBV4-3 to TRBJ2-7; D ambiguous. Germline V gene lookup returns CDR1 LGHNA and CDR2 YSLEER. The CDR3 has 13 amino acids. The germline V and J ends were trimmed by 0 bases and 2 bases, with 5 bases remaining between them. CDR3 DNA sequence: TGCGCCAGCAGCCAAGAAGACACCTACGAGCAGTACTTC. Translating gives CASSQEDTYEQYF.

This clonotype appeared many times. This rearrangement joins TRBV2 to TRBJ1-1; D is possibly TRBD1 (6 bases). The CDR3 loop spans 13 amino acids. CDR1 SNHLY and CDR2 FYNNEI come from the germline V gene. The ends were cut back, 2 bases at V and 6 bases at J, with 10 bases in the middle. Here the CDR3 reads CASSELGASEAFF. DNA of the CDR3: TGTGCCAGCAGTGAATTGGGGGCTTCTGAAGCTTTCTTT.

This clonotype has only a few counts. This chain's CDR3 is CASYSGQGYNEQFF. The CDR3 DNA follows: TGTGCCAGCTATTCTGGACAGGGGTACAATGAGCAGTTCTTC. The chain combines TRBV2 with TRBJ2-1, with 9 bases fitting TRBD1. The CDR3 consists of 14 residues. V gave up 8 bases and J gave up 4 bases; unmatched junction bases: 6. Per the germline V gene, CDR1 is SNHLY and CDR2 is FYNNEI.

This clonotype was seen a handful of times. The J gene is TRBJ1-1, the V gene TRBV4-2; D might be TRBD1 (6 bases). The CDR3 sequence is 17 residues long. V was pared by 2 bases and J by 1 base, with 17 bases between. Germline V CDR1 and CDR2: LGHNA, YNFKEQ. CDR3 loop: CASSQNPTGRPNTEAFF. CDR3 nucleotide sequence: TGTGCCAGCAGCCAAAATCCAACAGGGCGCCCGAACACTGAAGCTTTCTTT.

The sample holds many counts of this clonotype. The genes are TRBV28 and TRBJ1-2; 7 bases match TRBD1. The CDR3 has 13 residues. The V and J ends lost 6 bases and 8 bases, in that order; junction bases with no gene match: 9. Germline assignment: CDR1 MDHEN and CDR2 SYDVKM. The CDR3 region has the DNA TGTGCCAGCAGGATCGGGACAGCGGGAGGCTACACCTTC. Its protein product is CASRIGTAGGYTF.